The TCR beta chain described here comes from a study of Ad26.COV2.S vaccination and SARS-CoV-2 variants. Specified treatment: about 20 received Ad26.COV2.S at low or high dose, single or two shots; several received placebo; per-sample allocation not given. Repertoires come from day 63 after the first vaccine or placebo injection. Boston supplied an adult donor aged 18-55 years. TCRdb keeps only in-frame clones here, not all; method: immunoSEQ multiplex PCR. The sample yields 430,000 or so clones, 90% seen once. This clone has just a few counts. This CDR3 has 12 residues. Germline V gene sequence: CDR1 LGHNA, CDR2 YNFKEQ. Deletions cut 3 bases from V and 7 bases from J, with 10 bases between.

The receptor was derived from a person between 18 and 65 years old who received the Ad26.COV2.S COVID-19 vaccine or a placebo. The material was peripheral blood, obtained in a trial of Ad26.COV2.S vaccine versus placebo. The rearrangement links TRBV4-2 to TRBJ2-7; D is ambiguous. The CDR3 region has the DNA TGTGCCAGCAGCCAGACGAAGGCTGAGCAGTACTTC. Amino acid sequence: CASSQTKAEQYF.